Listed here is a single T cell receptor beta chain. Its antigen remains unidentified. The V gene's germline CDR1 is SGHDT and CDR2 YYEEEE. The ends were cut back, 0 bases at V and 3 bases at J, with 0 bases in the middle. The CDR3 contains 11 residues. The sample is drawn from a study of CD4+ T cells in melanoma. Regarding the study as a whole: Diverse differentiation states were reported for melanoma neoantigen-specific CD4+ T cells.

The method was immunoSEQ multiplex PCR; TCRdb's version includes in-frame clones alone and lacks a portion of them. The data contain about 140,000 clones, 80% to 95% of them singletons. J is TRBJ1-2 and V is TRBV5-6; D is uncertain. This TCR was recovered from a human donor with melanoma. This chain's CDR3 is CASSLDYGYTF. The CDR3 coding sequence is TGTGCCAGCAGCTTGGACTATGGCTACACCTTC.